Listed below are T cell receptor beta chains from one sample, sequenced in a study of CD8 T cells in Susac syndrome. TCRdb processed the immunoSEQ multiplex PCR reads anew with MiXCR; each CDR3 protein has one entry. The data contain around 140,000 distinct CDR3 sequences, around 75% of them singletons. Sequenced material: CD8+ T cells from PBMCs. The receptors here all came from a human donor with multiple sclerosis. Each CDR3 is given without its conserved first and last residue.

v_gene: TRBV27
j_gene: TRBJ1-3
CDR3aa: ASSQGFSSGNTIY

v_gene: TRBV3-1
j_gene: TRBJ1-6
CDR3aa: ASSLRTGSSPLH

v_gene: TRBV20-1
j_gene: TRBJ2-1
CDR3aa: SMLETYSYNEQF

v_gene: TRBV5-1
j_gene: TRBJ1-1
CDR3aa: ASSLGPGMNTEAF

v_gene: TRBV6-2/TRBV6-3
j_gene: TRBJ1-1
CDR3aa: ASSNIQGKVTEAF

v_gene: TRBV4-1
j_gene: TRBJ2-7
CDR3aa: ASSQGNYEQY

v_gene: TRBV5-6
j_gene: TRBJ2-2
CDR3aa: ASSQRTEWDTGELF

v_gene: TRBV6-1
j_gene: TRBJ1-2
CDR3aa: ASTPTLGTTYGYT

v_gene: TRBV6-2/TRBV6-3
j_gene: TRBJ2-7
CDR3aa: ASSKIREPYEQY

v_gene: TRBV2
j_gene: TRBJ2-5
CDR3aa: ASSEGAGYQETQY

v_gene: TRBV7-9
j_gene: TRBJ1-6
CDR3aa: ASGTPGTANSPLH

v_gene: TRBV7-8
j_gene: TRBJ1-2
CDR3aa: ASSLVDGGYT

v_gene: TRBV29-1
j_gene: TRBJ1-2
CDR3aa: SVDSLYGYT

v_gene: TRBV19
j_gene: TRBJ2-4
CDR3aa: ASSMGSGGDIQY

v_gene: TRBV4-2
j_gene: TRBJ2-2
CDR3aa: ASSPRGTGELF

v_gene: TRBV27
j_gene: TRBJ2-1
CDR3aa: ASSFDARYEQF

v_gene: TRBV21-1
j_gene: TRBJ2-1
CDR3aa: ASRVKTSGGNEQF

v_gene: TRBV10-3
j_gene: TRBJ1-5
CDR3aa: AISEERGMQPQH

v_gene: TRBV7-2
j_gene: TRBJ2-5
CDR3aa: ASSDPLGSGGQETQY

v_gene: TRBV10-3
j_gene: TRBJ1-3
CDR3aa: AISVARSGNTIY

v_gene: TRBV27
j_gene: TRBJ2-1
CDR3aa: ASSFGSEQF

v_gene: TRBV5-1
j_gene: TRBJ2-3
CDR3aa: ASSFRPTDGGTDTQY

v_gene: TRBV20-1
j_gene: TRBJ1-5
CDR3aa: SAPLLGDSNQPQH

v_gene: TRBV7-2
j_gene: TRBJ2-3
CDR3aa: ASSSTGGWVADTQY

v_gene: TRBV29-1
j_gene: TRBJ2-1
CDR3aa: SVTRRDEQF

v_gene: TRBV6-5
j_gene: TRBJ2-1
CDR3aa: ASSYYPGGNFYNEQF

v_gene: TRBV19
j_gene: TRBJ1-1
CDR3aa: ASRHLGNTEAF

v_gene: TRBV7-2
j_gene: TRBJ2-1
CDR3aa: ASSLVFEGASYNEQF

v_gene: TRBV10-3
j_gene: TRBJ1-1
CDR3aa: AISDGTNTEAF

v_gene: TRBV12-3/TRBV12-4
j_gene: TRBJ1-5
CDR3aa: ASSTDPGNQPQH

v_gene: TRBV6-1
j_gene: TRBJ1-4
CDR3aa: ASQRTGLNEKLF

v_gene: TRBV5-1
j_gene: TRBJ2-1
CDR3aa: ASSLAGPLSYNEQF

v_gene: TRBV12-3/TRBV12-4
j_gene: TRBJ1-5
CDR3aa: ASSFAWTGPNQPQH

v_gene: TRBV5-1
j_gene: TRBJ1-2
CDR3aa: ASSPERGGYT

v_gene: TRBV6-5
j_gene: TRBJ2-2
CDR3aa: ASSYSIGEYTGELF

v_gene: TRBV19
j_gene: TRBJ1-1
CDR3aa: ASSSRLNTEAF

v_gene: TRBV5-1
j_gene: TRBJ2-7
CDR3aa: ASSFDSAYEQY

v_gene: TRBV7-8
j_gene: TRBJ1-1
CDR3aa: ASSLLGSDTMNTEAF

v_gene: TRBV15
j_gene: TRBJ2-3
CDR3aa: ATSSDSSTDTQY

v_gene: TRBV5-1
j_gene: TRBJ1-1
CDR3aa: ASSTTGAGNTEAF

v_gene: TRBV27
j_gene: TRBJ1-5
CDR3aa: ASSSYTGNQPQH

v_gene: TRBV4-2
j_gene: TRBJ2-2
CDR3aa: ASSQVSGGRNTGELF

v_gene: TRBV30
j_gene: TRBJ2-2
CDR3aa: AWSPPVTGELF

v_gene: TRBV3-1
j_gene: TRBJ2-7
CDR3aa: ASSQDVRVDEQY

v_gene: TRBV29-1
j_gene: TRBJ1-4
CDR3aa: SVVTGRASEKLF

v_gene: TRBV14
j_gene: TRBJ1-2
CDR3aa: ASSPGTITGYT

v_gene: TRBV27
j_gene: TRBJ1-5
CDR3aa: ASSSGTGVQPQH

v_gene: TRBV9
j_gene: TRBJ2-3
CDR3aa: ASSVVGTDTQY

v_gene: TRBV6-5
j_gene: TRBJ2-3
CDR3aa: ASSYVLAGDTQY

v_gene: TRBV19
j_gene: TRBJ2-3
CDR3aa: ASSIVGSDTQY

v_gene: TRBV5-4
j_gene: TRBJ1-3
CDR3aa: ASSLGLASSGNTIY

v_gene: TRBV12-3/TRBV12-4
j_gene: TRBJ1-1
CDR3aa: ASSSGVSEAF

v_gene: TRBV6-2/TRBV6-3
j_gene: TRBJ2-3
CDR3aa: ASRTMGLAGVSDTQY

v_gene: TRBV3-1
j_gene: TRBJ1-1
CDR3aa: ASSHGYTEAF

v_gene: TRBV20-1
j_gene: TRBJ2-7
CDR3aa: SARDSAGDSYEQY

v_gene: TRBV4-2
j_gene: TRBJ1-1
CDR3aa: ASSLHPGGNTEAF

v_gene: TRBV27
j_gene: TRBJ2-7
CDR3aa: ASSFRQGSYEQY